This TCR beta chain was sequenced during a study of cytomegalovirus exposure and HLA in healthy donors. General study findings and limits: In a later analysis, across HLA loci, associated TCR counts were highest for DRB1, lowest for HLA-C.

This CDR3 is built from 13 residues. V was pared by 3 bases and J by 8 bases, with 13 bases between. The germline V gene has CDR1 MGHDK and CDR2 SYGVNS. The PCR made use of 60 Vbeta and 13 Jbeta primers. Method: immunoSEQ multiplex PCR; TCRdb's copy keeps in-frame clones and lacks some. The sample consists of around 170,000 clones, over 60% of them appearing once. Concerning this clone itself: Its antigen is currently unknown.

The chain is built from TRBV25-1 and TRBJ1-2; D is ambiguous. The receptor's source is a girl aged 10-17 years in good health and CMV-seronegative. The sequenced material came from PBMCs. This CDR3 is CASSESPDLGYTF. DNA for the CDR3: TGTGCCAGCAGTGAGAGCCCGGACTTGGGCTACACCTTC.